Listed below are T cell receptor beta chains from one sample, sequenced in a study of technical replicates of blood from a few donors. The table came from immunoSEQ multiplex PCR; TCRdb's copy has only in-frame clones and leaves some out. The sample consists of tens of thousands of clones, about 96% of them appearing once. The sample taken for sequencing was T cells isolated from PBMCs. The origin of the receptors is a human donor in good health. Both conserved end residues are part of each CDR3. The D gene is left open where the match is weak. Where a row states a size, it is once, few, many or the class of an expanded clone; other rows omit it.

once,TRBJ2-7,TRBV6-1,TRBD2,TGTGCCAGCAGGGGGACTAGCGGTAACTACGAGCAGTACTTC,CASRGTSGNYEQYF
.,TRBJ2-1,TRBV5-5,TRBD2,TGTGCCAGCAGCTTGCTAGCGGGAGTCCGGAGTGAGCAGTTCTTC,CASSLLAGVRSEQFF
.,TRBJ2-3,TRBV5-1,TRBD2,TGCGCCAGCAGCTCGACAGGGACTAGCGGGAGCACAGATACGCAGTATTTT,CASSSTGTSGSTDTQYF
.,TRBJ2-7,TRBV7-9,.,TGTGCCAGCAGCTCCGCGGCCCATAGCTCCTACGAGCAGTACTTC,CASSSAAHSSYEQYF
few,TRBJ1-1,TRBV6-1,.,TGTGCCAGCAGTGAAGGTCCGGTCATGAACACTGAAGCTTTCTTT,CASSEGPVMNTEAFF
.,TRBJ1-1,TRBV6-5,.,TGTGCCAGCAGACCAGAACCAGCGAGCACTGAAGCTTTCTTT,CASRPEPASTEAFF
.,TRBJ2-1,TRBV6-1,.,TGTGCCAGCAGTGAATCGGGAGGACAGGGCTACAATGAGCAGTTCTTC,CASSESGGQGYNEQFF
.,TRBJ2-1,TRBV7-2,TRBD2,TGTGCCAGCAGCTCGTGGTTAGCGGGAGGTGAGCAGTTCTTC,CASSSWLAGGEQFF
once,TRBJ1-2,TRBV14,.,TGTGCCAGCAGCCAGGCCGGGACATGGACCTTGGTGGCCGGCTACACCTTC,CASSQAGTWTLVAGYTF
.,TRBJ2-1,TRBV7-9,TRBD2,TGTGCCAGCAGCTTAGGGGGACTACGCCGGCAGTTCTTC,CASSLGGLRRQFF
.,TRBJ1-1,TRBV5-4,.,TGTGCCAGCAGCTCCGAGGGTCCGAGGGGGACTGAAGCTTTCTTT,CASSSEGPRGTEAFF
.,TRBJ2-5,TRBV7-9,.,TGTGTCAGCAGCGAAGTCCAGTACCAAGAGACCCAGTACTTC,CVSSEVQYQETQYF
.,TRBJ2-5,TRBV6-5,.,TGTGCCTCCTTCGGGGGCCAAGAGACCCAGTACTTC,CASFGGQETQYF
.,TRBJ2-2,TRBV29-1,.,TGCAGCGTTGGACTTTCGAACACCGGGGAGCTGTTTTTT,CSVGLSNTGELFF
once,TRBJ1-1,TRBV5-1,.,TGCGCCAGCAGTAGAGGACAGAACACTGAAGCTTTCTTT,CASSRGQNTEAFF
.,TRBJ1-2,TRBV2,.,TGTGCCAGCAGGAGACAGGCTAACTATGGCTACACCTTC,CASRRQANYGYTF
.,TRBJ1-1,TRBV30,TRBD1,TGTGCCTGGGGGGACAGGGGGAGAGGGATGAACACTGAAGCTTTCTTT,CAWGDRGRGMNTEAFF
.,TRBJ2-5,TRBV6-5,TRBD2,TGTGCCAGCCGACTAGCGGAGACCCAGTACTTC,CASRLAETQYF
.,TRBJ1-2,TRBV4-1,TRBD1,TGCGCCAGCAGCCAACCCGGGACAGGGGGCGGCTACACCTTC,CASSQPGTGGGYTF
.,TRBJ2-7,TRBV28,.,TGTGCCAGCAACGGACACCCAAGCTCCTACGAGCAGTACTTC,CASNGHPSSYEQYF
.,TRBJ2-7,TRBV11-2,TRBD2,TGTGCCAGCAGCACCTACAGCGGGAGGGCCCTCTACGAGCAGTACTTC,CASSTYSGRALYEQYF
.,TRBJ1-2,TRBV12-5,.,TGTGCTAGTGGACAGGGTCTCTATGGCTACACCTTC,CASGQGLYGYTF
.,TRBJ1-1,TRBV6-1,.,TGTGCCAGCAGTGAATGGGCCAACAGGGTCCCCACTGAAGCTTTCTTT,CASSEWANRVPTEAFF
.,TRBJ2-7,TRBV27,.,TGTGCCAGCCGGAGACTAGTTGGCGAGCAGTACTTC,CASRRLVGEQYF
.,TRBJ2-1,TRBV5-6,TRBD1,TGTGCCAGCAGCCGTGGGACAGGTGATAATGAGCAGTTCTTC,CASSRGTGDNEQFF
.,TRBJ1-3,TRBV18,TRBD1,TGTGCCAGCTCACTGACCGCGGGACAGGGGGTCGGAAACACCATATATTTT,CASSLTAGQGVGNTIYF
.,TRBJ2-7,TRBV12-5,TRBD1,TGTGCTAGTGGACTGACCGACAGGGCAAATTACGAGCAGTACTTC,CASGLTDRANYEQYF
.,TRBJ1-5,TRBV28,.,TGTGCCAGCAGCCACCTATACAGGGACAATCAGCCCCAGCATTTT,CASSHLYRDNQPQHF
.,TRBJ1-2,TRBV5-1,TRBD1,TGCGCCAGCAGCCACGGGACAGGAGATGGCTACACCTTC,CASSHGTGDGYTF
.,TRBJ2-1,TRBV4-1,TRBD2,TGCGCCAGCAGCCTTAGCGGGAGCTCCTACAATGAGCAGTTCTTC,CASSLSGSSYNEQFF
.,TRBJ2-7,TRBV4-1,TRBD2,TGCGCCAGCAGCCAGTTCTCTAGCGGGAGAGGATACGAGCAGTACTTC,CASSQFSSGRGYEQYF
.,TRBJ2-7,TRBV28,.,TGTGCCAGCAGTCCCCTTTTTAGATCCTACGAGCAGTACTTC,CASSPLFRSYEQYF
.,TRBJ1-3,TRBV7-3,.,TGTGCCAGCAGCCTGAGCTCTGGAAACACCATATATTTT,CASSLSSGNTIYF
.,TRBJ2-3,TRBV7-6,.,TGTGCCAGCAGCCGAAACATGGAGGTATGGGGCACAGATACGCAGTATTTT,CASSRNMEVWGTDTQYF
.,TRBJ2-7,TRBV27,.,TGTGCCAGCAGAGTCGGGGTCCCACGCGGCGAGCAGTACTTC,CASRVGVPRGEQYF
.,TRBJ2-7,TRBV2,TRBD2,TGTGCCAGTTGGGGGACTAGCGGGGACGAGCAGTACTTC,CASWGTSGDEQYF
.,TRBJ1-4,TRBV11-3,.,TGTGCCAGCAGCTTAGCGCCGTCGCATTTTGAGGCTGCAACTAATGAAAAACTGTTTTTT,CASSLAPSHFEAATNEKLFF
.,TRBJ2-1,TRBV6-5,.,TGTGCCAGCAGTTACTATGCGGGACGAAACAATGAGCAGTTCTTC,CASSYYAGRNNEQFF
.,TRBJ2-3,TRBV10-3,TRBD1,TGTGCCATCAGTACGGGACAGGGCTCTACGCGAGGTACGCAGTATTTT,CAISTGQGSTRGTQYF
.,TRBJ1-3,TRBV5-1,TRBD1,TGCGCCAGCAGCTTGGAGGGACAGCCTGGAAACACCATATATTTT,CASSLEGQPGNTIYF
.,TRBJ2-5,TRBV5-6,.,TGTGCCAGCAGCTTGGGTGCTATCACCCAGTACTTC,CASSLGAITQYF
.,TRBJ1-1,TRBV12-5,TRBD1,TGTGCTAGTGGCAGGGGGACGAACACTGAAGCTTTCTTT,CASGRGTNTEAFF
.,TRBJ1-1,TRBV5-1,TRBD1,TGCGCCAGCAGCTCCTCCAAGACAGGGGCCATTGCACACACTGAAGCTTTCTTT,CASSSSKTGAIAHTEAFF
.,TRBJ2-3,TRBV7-2,.,TGTGCCAGCAGCAATAAAGGGTTCCACGGGATCAGCACAGATACGCAGTATTTT,CASSNKGFHGISTDTQYF
once,TRBJ1-2,TRBV7-9,.,TGTGCCAGCAGCTTAGCGAACGGCCGATTGGGCGGCTACACCTTC,CASSLANGRLGGYTF
.,TRBJ2-5,TRBV5-1,.,TGCGCCAGCAGCTTGGATACCGGAGCGGAGACCCAGTACTTC,CASSLDTGAETQYF
.,TRBJ2-1,TRBV10-3,.,TGTGCCATCCGGACGGGAGACAATGAGCAGTTCTTC,CAIRTGDNEQFF
.,TRBJ1-2,TRBV28,.,TGTGCCAGCAGTCGGTGGAGCTATGGCTACACCTTC,CASSRWSYGYTF
.,TRBJ2-7,TRBV6-6,TRBD1,TGTGCCAGCCAGGGGGCCTACGAGCAGTACTTC,CASQGAYEQYF
.,TRBJ2-7,TRBV7-8,TRBD1,TGTGCCAGCAGCGGACAGGGGGCAACGATCTCCTACGAGCAGTACTTC,CASSGQGATISYEQYF
.,TRBJ2-2,TRBV29-1,.,TGCAGCGTTAGCCTTTCCCGGACCGGGGAGCTGTTTTTT,CSVSLSRTGELFF
.,TRBJ1-5,TRBV7-6,TRBD1,TGTGCCAGCAGCCGGGACAGGGGTTATAGCAATCAGCCCCAGCATTTT,CASSRDRGYSNQPQHF
.,TRBJ2-7,TRBV11-2,TRBD2,TGTGCCAGCAGCCAACTTAGTATTGGACTAGGCTTATTCGACGAGCAGTACTTC,CASSQLSIGLGLFDEQYF
.,TRBJ2-3,TRBV25-1,.,TGTGCCAGCGCCTCTAGTGTTCCGGATACGCAGTATTTT,CASASSVPDTQYF
.,TRBJ2-1,TRBV4-1,.,TGCGCCAGCAGCCAAGATCGGAGCTCCTACAATGAGCAGTTCTTC,CASSQDRSSYNEQFF
.,TRBJ2-3,TRBV15,.,TGTGCCACCAGACGAGGTGGAGGGCGATCTAGCACAGATACGCAGTATTTT,CATRRGGGRSSTDTQYF
.,TRBJ2-7,TRBV6-5,TRBD1,TGTGCCAGCAGTTTAGACAGGGAGTCCTACGAGCAGTACTTC,CASSLDRESYEQYF
.,TRBJ2-1,TRBV28,TRBD2,TGTGCCAGCGGCAAAACTCCGGGACTAGCGGAGCAGTTCTTC,CASGKTPGLAEQFF
.,TRBJ2-5,TRBV11-3,TRBD2,TGTGCCAGCAGCTTAGAGTCTAGCGGGGGGGCCGAGCGAGAGACCCAGTACTTC,CASSLESSGGAERETQYF